The 5 T cell receptor beta chains below come from one sample, sequenced in a study of blood T cells in healthy people across ages. Sample-barcoded 5' priming and a J-beta primer mix drove a second PCR of about 6 to 12 cycles. TCRdb fed the 5' RACE reads into MiXCR, producing one record per CDR3 protein. The data contain approximately 810,000 distinct CDR3 sequences, around 26% of them seen just once; the ten biggest clones take up roughly a sixth. Sequencing was performed on blood. The source is a woman of 80 years or more in good health.

There are many counts of this clonotype. This chain links TRBV12-3 or TRBV12-4 with TRBJ1-3; D ambiguous. The CDR3 runs to 12 residues. The V gene lost 6 bases and the J gene lost 8 bases, with 11 bases spanning the gap. The CDR3 DNA sequence: TGTGCCAGCAGAAAGACGGTGGACACCATATATTTT. Protein product: CASRKTVDTIYF.

On this clonotype: A single base separates this from a much larger clone, so it may be a read error. The conserved phenylalanine or tryptophan is not found at the CDR3 terminus, so this likely reflects a read error. The chain is built from TRBV3-1 and TRBJ2-1; no clear D. V was trimmed by 8 bases and J by 6 bases, leaving 8 bases between them. This CDR3 region has 11 residues. Germline CDR1 and CDR2: LGHDT and YNNKEL (reference sequence). The CDR3 DNA follows: TGTGCCAGCCGCACGGTCAATGAGCAGTTCTTA. Its translation is CASRTVNEQFL.

This clonotype was counted at least ten times. The chain carries TRBV7-2 and TRBJ1-2; maybe TRBD1 (6 bases). The V gene's germline CDR1 is SGHTA and CDR2 FQGNSA. The CDR3 contains 15 residues. Trimming took 5 bases from V and 4 from J, leaving 17 bases between them. The CDR3 protein is CASSPAAGARYGYTF. In nucleotides, the CDR3 is TGTGCCAGCAGCCCAGCGGCAGGGGCGCGCTATGGCTACACCTTC.

In this sample, this clonotype turned up many times. This CDR3 is CASSVRKTSTDTQYF. CDR3 in DNA: TGTGCCAGCAGCGTAAGGAAGACTAGCACAGATACGCAGTATTTT. The genes are TRBV9 and TRBJ2-3; unclear D gene. V was shortened by 1 base and J by 0 bases, with 9 bases between the two germline ends. The CDR3 sequence is 15 residues long. Germline lookup yields CDR1 SGDLS and CDR2 YYNGEE.

This sequence joins TRBV12-3 or TRBV12-4 and TRBJ1-3, with D tentatively TRBD1 (5 bases). V was clipped by 4 bases and J by 2 bases, with 9 bases between them. This CDR3 has 14 residues. The CDR3 loop is CASSSGATGNTIYF. The CDR3 nucleotides read TGTGCCAGCAGTTCCGGGGCGACTGGAAACACCATATATTTT.